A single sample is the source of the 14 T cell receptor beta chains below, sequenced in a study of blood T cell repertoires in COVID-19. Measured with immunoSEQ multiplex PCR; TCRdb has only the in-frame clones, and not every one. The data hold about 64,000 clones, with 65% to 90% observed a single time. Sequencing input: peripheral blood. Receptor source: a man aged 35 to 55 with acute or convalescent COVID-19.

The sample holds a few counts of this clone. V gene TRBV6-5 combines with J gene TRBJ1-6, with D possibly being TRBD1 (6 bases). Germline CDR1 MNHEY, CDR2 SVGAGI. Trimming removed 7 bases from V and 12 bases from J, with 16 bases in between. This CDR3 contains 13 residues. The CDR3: CASTERQGLPLHF. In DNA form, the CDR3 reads TGTGCCAGCACCGAACGGCAGGGGCTACCCCTCCACTTT.

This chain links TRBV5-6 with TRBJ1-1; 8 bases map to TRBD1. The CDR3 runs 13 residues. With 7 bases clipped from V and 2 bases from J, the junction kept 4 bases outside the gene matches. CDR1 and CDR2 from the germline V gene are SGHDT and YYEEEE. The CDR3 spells CASEDRDNTEAFF. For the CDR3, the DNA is TGTGCCAGCGAGGACAGGGATAACACTGAAGCTTTCTTT.

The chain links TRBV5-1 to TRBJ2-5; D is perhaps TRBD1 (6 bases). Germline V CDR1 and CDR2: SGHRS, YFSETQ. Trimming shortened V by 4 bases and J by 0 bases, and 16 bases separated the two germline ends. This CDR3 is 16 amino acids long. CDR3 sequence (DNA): TGCGCCAGCAGCAGGCGACAGGATACGTACCAAGAGACCCAGTACTTC. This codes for CASSRRQDTYQETQYF.

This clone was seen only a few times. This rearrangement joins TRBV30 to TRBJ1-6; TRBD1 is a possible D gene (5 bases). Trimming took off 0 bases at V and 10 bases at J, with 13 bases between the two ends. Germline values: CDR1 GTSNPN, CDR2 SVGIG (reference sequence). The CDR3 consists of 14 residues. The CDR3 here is CAWSVKGRASPLHF. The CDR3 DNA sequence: TGTGCCTGGAGTGTAAAGGGGCGAGCGTCACCCCTCCACTTT.

In DNA, the CDR3 is TGTGCCTGGAGTAGCGGGGGGGCCGGGAAAGATACGCAGTATTTT. It encodes CAWSSGGAGKDTQYF. The rearrangement links TRBV30 to TRBJ2-3; 10 nucleotides align to TRBD2. V lost 2 bases to trimming and J lost 5 bases; unmatched junction nucleotides: 7. Looked up from germline, CDR1 is GTSNPN and CDR2 is SVGIG (reference sequence). The CDR3 is 15 residues long.

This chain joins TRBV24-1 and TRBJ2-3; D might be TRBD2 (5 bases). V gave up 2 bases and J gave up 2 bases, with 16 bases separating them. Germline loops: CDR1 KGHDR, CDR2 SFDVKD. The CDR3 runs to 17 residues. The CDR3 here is CATSDYKSGESTDTQYF. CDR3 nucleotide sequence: TGTGCCACCAGTGATTATAAGAGCGGTGAGTCCACAGATACGCAGTATTTT.

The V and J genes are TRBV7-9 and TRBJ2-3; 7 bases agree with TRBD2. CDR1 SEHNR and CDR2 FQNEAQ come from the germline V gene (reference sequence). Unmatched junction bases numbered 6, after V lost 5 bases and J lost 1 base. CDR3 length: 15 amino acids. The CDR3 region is CASSRIRGGTDTQYF. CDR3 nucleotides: TGTGCCAGCAGCCGCATCCGGGGGGGCACAGATACGCAGTATTTT.

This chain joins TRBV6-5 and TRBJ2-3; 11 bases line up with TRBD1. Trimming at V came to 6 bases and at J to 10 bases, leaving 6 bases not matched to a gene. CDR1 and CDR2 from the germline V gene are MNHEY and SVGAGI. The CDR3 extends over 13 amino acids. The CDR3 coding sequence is TGTGCCAGCAGGGACAGGGGGCCGGGGGCGCAGTATTTT. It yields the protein CASRDRGPGAQYF.

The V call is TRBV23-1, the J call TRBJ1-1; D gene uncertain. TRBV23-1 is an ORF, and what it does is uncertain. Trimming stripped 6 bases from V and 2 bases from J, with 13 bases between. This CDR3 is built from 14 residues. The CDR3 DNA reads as TGCGCCAGCAGCCCCTTCTCGTCCAACACTGAAGCTTTCTTT. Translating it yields CASSPFSSNTEAFF.

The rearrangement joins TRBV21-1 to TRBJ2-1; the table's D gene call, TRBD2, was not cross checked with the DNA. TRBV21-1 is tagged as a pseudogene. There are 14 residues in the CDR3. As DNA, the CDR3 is TGTGCCAGCAGCCCGGGGGGCTCCTACAATGAGCAGTTCTTC. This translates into CASSPGGSYNEQFF.

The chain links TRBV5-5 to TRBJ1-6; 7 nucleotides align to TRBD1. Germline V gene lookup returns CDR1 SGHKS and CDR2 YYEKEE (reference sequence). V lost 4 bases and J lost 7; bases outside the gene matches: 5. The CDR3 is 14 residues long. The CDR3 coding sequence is TGTGCCAGCAGCATCCGGGACAGAAATTCACCCCTCCACTTT. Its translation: CASSIRDRNSPLHF.

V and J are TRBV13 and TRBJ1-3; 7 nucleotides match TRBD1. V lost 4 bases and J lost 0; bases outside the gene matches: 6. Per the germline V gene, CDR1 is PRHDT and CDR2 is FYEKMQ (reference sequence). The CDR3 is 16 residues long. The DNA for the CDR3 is TGTGCCAGCAGCTCGGGACAGAGGTACTCTGGAAACACCATATATTTT. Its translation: CASSSGQRYSGNTIYF.

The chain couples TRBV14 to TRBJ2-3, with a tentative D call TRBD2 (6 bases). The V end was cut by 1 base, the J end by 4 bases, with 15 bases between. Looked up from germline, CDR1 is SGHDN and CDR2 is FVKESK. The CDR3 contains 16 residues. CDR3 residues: CASSQVGGAPSDTQYF. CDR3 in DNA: TGTGCCAGCAGCCAAGTTGGAGGGGCTCCCTCAGATACGCAGTATTTT.

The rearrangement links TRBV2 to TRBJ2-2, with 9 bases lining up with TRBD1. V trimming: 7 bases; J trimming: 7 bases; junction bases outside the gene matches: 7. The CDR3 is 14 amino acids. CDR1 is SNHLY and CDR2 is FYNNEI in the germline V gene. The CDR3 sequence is CASTTGGLVGELFF. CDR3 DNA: TGTGCCAGCACTACAGGGGGCTTGGTCGGGGAGCTGTTTTTT. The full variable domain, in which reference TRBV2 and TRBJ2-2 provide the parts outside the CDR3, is EPEVTQTPSHQVTQMGQEVILRCVPISNHLYFYWYRQILGQKVEFLVSFYNNEISEKSEIFDDQFSVERPDGSNFTLKIRSTKLEDSAMYFCASTTGGLVGELFFGEGSRLTVL.